This is a list of T cell receptor beta chains from one sample in a study of blood T cell repertoires in COVID-19. Clones were sequenced by immunoSEQ multiplex PCR, and TCRdb holds only the in-frame ones, with some missing. This sample has just over 150,000 clones, with almost 85% found just once. Sequences were obtained from peripheral blood. Receptors were obtained from an elderly woman with acute or convalescent COVID-19. CDR3s include the opening cysteine and the closing phenylalanine or tryptophan. D genes are given only for firm matches. Clone size is given for some rows only: seen once, a few or many times, or a class if the clone is expanded.

clone_size	d_call	j_call	v_call	cdr3_nt	cdr3_aa
-	TRBD2	TRBJ2-2	TRBV2	TGTGCCAGCAGTGAGCGGGCTAGCGGGAGGGCAGGCGGGGAGCTGTTTTTT	CASSERASGRAGGELFF
-	TRBD1	TRBJ1-2	TRBV7-2	TGTGCCAGCAGCTTCAGGGACAGGGCGGGTGGCTACACCTTC	CASSFRDRAGGYTF
-	TRBD1	TRBJ2-1	TRBV15	TGTGCCACCAGCAGGGCAGACAGGGGGCAAGGAGATGAGCAGTTCTTC	CATSRADRGQGDEQFF
-	-	TRBJ2-3	TRBV7-9	TGTGCCAGCAGAGGAGCGGTACCTAGCACAGATACGCAGTATTTT	CASRGAVPSTDTQYF
once	-	TRBJ2-7	TRBV5-4	TGTGCCAGCAGCGGAGACAGGCGCCTAGGGGAGCAGTACTTC	CASSGDRRLGEQYF
-	TRBD1	TRBJ1-6	TRBV5-5	TGTGCCAGCTGCCCGAGACAGGGAAATAATTCACCCCTCCACTTT	CASCPRQGNNSPLHF
-	-	TRBJ2-2	TRBV9	TGTGCCAGCAGCGTAGGAGGACTGCCGGGGACCGGGGAGCTGTTTTTT	CASSVGGLPGTGELFF
few	TRBD2	TRBJ2-3	TRBV5-8	TGTGCCAGCAGCAGACTAGCTCCCGGTGGCCCAGATACGCAGTATTTT	CASSRLAPGGPDTQYF
once	TRBD2	TRBJ2-7	TRBV29-1	TGCAGCGCTGCGGGAGTGATCCACGAGCAGTACTTC	CSAAGVIHEQYF
-	-	TRBJ2-2	TRBV6-2/TRBV6-3	TGTGCCAGCAGTTACTCCTACATCCGGGCCGGGGAGCTGTTTTTT	CASSYSYIRAGELFF
-	TRBD1	TRBJ1-3	TRBV5-1	TGCGCCAGCAGCCAAGGACAGGAGAACTCTGGAAACACCATATATTTT	CASSQGQENSGNTIYF
-	TRBD1	TRBJ1-1	TRBV30	TGTGCCTGGAGTGTACTCCCAGGGGGAACTGAAGCTTTCTTT	CAWSVLPGGTEAFF
-	-	TRBJ2-1	TRBV18	TGTGCCAGCTCACCACCGACAGTCTACAATGAGCAGTTCTTC	CASSPPTVYNEQFF
-	-	TRBJ2-7	TRBV5-6	TGTGCCAGCAGCCACAGGGACGAGCAGTACTTC	CASSHRDEQYF
-	-	TRBJ1-2	TRBV5-1	TGCGCCAGCAGCCCCCTGAATGGTGCAGTCACCAATAGCTACACCTTC	CASSPLNGAVTNSYTF
-	TRBD1	TRBJ1-4	TRBV24-1	TGTGCCTCCTCGCCGGGACAGGGATCCACTAATGAAAAACTGTTTTTT	CASSPGQGSTNEKLFF
-	-	TRBJ2-2	TRBV6-5	TGTGCCAGCAGTTACTTCCCCAGGGCCACCGGGGAGCTGTTTTTT	CASSYFPRATGELFF